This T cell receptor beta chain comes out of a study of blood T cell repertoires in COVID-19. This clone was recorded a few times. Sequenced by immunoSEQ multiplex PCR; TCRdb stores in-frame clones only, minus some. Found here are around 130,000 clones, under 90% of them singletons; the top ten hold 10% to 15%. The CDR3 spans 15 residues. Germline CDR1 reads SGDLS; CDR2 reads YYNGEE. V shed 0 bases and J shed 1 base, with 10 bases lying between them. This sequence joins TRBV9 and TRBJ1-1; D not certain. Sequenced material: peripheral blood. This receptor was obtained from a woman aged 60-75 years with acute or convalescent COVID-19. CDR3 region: CASSVEGGTNTEAFF. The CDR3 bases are TGTGCCAGCAGCGTAGAAGGAGGTACGAACACTGAAGCTTTCTTT.